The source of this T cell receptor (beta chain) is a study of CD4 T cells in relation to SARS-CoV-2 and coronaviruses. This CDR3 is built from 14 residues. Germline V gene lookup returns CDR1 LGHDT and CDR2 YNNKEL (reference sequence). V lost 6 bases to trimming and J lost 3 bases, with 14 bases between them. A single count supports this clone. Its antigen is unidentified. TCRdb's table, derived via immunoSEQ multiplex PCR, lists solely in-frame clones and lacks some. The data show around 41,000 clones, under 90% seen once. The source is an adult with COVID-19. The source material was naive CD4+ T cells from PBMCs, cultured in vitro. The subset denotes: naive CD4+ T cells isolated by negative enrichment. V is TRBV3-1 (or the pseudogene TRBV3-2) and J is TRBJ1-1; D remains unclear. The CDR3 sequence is CASSSLRVDTEAFF. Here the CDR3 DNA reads TGTGCCAGCAGTTCTCTCCGGGTTGACACTGAAGCTTTCTTT.